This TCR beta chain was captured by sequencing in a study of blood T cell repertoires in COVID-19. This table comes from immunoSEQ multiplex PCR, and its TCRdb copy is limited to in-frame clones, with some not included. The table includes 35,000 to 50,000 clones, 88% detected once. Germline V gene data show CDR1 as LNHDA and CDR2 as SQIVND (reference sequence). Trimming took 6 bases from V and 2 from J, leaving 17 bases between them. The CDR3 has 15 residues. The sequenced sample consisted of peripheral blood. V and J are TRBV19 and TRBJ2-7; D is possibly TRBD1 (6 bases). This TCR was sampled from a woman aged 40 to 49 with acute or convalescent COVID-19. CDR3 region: CASSPVRAGAYEQYF. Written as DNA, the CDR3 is TGTGCCAGTAGCCCCGTCCGGGCAGGGGCCTACGAGCAGTACTTC.